This T cell receptor beta chain emerged from a study of OX40 agonist ivuxolimab in advanced cancers. About the full investigation: The costimulatory receptor OX40 (CD134) was targeted by ivuxolimab, a fully human IgG2 agonistic monoclonal antibody. Three dose-escalation patients achieved partial responses, one with hepatocellular carcinoma and two with cutaneous melanoma. Patients were allowed to have had prior anti-PD-1, anti-PD-L1 or anti-CTLA-4 therapy, and around 43% of the dose-escalation patients had been treated with checkpoint inhibitors. The monotherapy dose-escalation portion (N of about 50 patients) of the phase I ivuxolimab trial is reported in the paper. Among the 50 to 55 dose-escalation patients, some 20 had hepatocellular carcinoma, about 15 melanoma, 9 renal cell carcinoma and 9 head and neck cancer. The point of sequencing TCRbeta in the periphery was to test whether ivuxolimab changed TCR sequence diversity and drove clonal T-cell expansion. In the dose-escalation cohort, 82.7% of patients were male, and the mean age was around 60 years, with a range of about 20 to 90. Intravenous ivuxolimab was administered to patients every 2 weeks at six dose levels: 0.01, 0.1, 0.3, 1.5, 3 and 10 mg/kg.

To sequence the TCRbeta CDR3 region, genomic DNA was isolated from the sorted cells. The immunoSEQ Assay was used for sequencing of TCRbeta CDR3 regions. TCRdb mirrors the immuneACCESS table, restricted to in-frame sequences. Some clones are absent from its copies; in checked studies, under half trace to an unresolved V gene, and the reason for the others is unknown. Within this sample are about 71,000 clones, with approximately 80% of them counted one time only. The ten largest clones take up 0.35% to 0.45% of the sample. The germline V end is reduced by 8 bases and the J end by 5 bases; junction bases left unmatched: 13. The germline V gene (reference sequence) sets CDR1 to MNHEY and CDR2 to SMNVEV. CDR3 length: 15 amino acids, cysteine to phenylalanine. Only the CDR3 DNA stays, 45 bases, in frame from base 1. Concerning this clone: Its antigen is still unknown. There are no base qualities to consult, and no much larger clone falls within one base.

Patients with a history of autoimmune disease or receiving systemic immunosuppression were excluded from the trial. In every dose cohort, peripheral blood was drawn for TCR sequencing at baseline, cycle 4 day 1, and cycle 7 day 1. Samples came from an open-label, multicenter, first-in-human phase I dose-escalation trial of ivuxolimab. Adults with locally advanced or metastatic head and neck squamous cell, hepatocellular, melanoma or renal cell carcinoma were enrolled in the trial. Before TCR sequencing, CD4+ and CD8+ T cells were separately sorted from peripheral blood. Study-level results and caveats: The antigen specificity of the peripheral T cells that underwent clonal expansion was not determined. In partial responders in the 0.1-3.0 mg/kg groups, normalized peripheral clonal expansion was found to be among the lowest, especially among CD8+ T cells. At doses of 0.1 to 3.0 mg/kg, clonal expansion of both CD4+ and CD8+ T cells in blood was seen between baseline and week 6. Low levels of normalized T-cell clonal expansion were also seen in some nonresponding patients. After ivuxolimab, CD8+ T cells had more expanded clones than CD4+ T cells on average.

This chain is built from TRBV27 and TRBJ2-5; 8 bases in between match TRBD2. Sequences were derived from CD4+ or CD8+ T cells sorted from blood, sampled in a trial of the OX40 agonist ivuxolimab. This clonotype was obtained from an adult with an advanced solid tumor such as melanoma, head and neck, liver or kidney cancer. CDR3 region: CASGSPSGRGETQYF. The sequence in DNA is TGTGCCAGCGGGTCTCCGAGCGGGAGAGGGGAGACCCAGTACTTC.